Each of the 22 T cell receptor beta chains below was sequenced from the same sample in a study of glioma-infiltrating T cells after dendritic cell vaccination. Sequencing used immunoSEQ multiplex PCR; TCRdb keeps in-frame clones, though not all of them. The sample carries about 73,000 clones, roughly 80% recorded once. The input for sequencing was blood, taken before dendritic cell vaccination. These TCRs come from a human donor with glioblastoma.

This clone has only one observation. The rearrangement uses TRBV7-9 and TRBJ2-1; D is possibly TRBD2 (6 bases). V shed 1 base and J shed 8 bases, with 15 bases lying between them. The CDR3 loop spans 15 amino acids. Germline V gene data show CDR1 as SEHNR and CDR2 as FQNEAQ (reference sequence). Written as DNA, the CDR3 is TGTGCCAGCAGCTTAGTGCTGGCGGGGTTCGATGAGCAGTTCTTC. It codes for CASSLVLAGFDEQFF.

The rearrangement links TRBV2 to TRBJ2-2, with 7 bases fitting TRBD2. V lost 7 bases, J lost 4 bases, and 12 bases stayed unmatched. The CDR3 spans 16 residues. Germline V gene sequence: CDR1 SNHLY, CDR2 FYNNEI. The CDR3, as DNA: TGTGCCAGCACACCCGGGAGACTAGCCGGCACCGGGGAGCTGTTTTTT. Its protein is CASTPGRLAGTGELFF.

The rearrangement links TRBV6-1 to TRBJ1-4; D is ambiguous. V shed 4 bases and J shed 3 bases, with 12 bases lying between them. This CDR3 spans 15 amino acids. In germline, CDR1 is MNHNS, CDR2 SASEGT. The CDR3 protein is CASSVYSAPNEKLFF. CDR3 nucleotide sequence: TGTGCCAGCAGTGTATACAGTGCCCCTAATGAAAAACTGTTTTTT.

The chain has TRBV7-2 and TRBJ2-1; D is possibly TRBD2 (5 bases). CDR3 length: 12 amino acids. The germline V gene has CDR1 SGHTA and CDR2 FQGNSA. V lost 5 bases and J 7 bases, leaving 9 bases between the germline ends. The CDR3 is CASSQAENEQFF. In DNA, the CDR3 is TGTGCCAGCAGCCAAGCGGAGAATGAGCAGTTCTTC.

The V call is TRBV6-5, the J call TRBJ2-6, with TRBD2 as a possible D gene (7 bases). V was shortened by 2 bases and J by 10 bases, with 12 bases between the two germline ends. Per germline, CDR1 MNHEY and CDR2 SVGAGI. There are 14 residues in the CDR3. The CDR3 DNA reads TGTGCCAGCAGTTACGGGGGGGCTCTAAACGTCCTGACTTTC. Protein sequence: CASSYGGALNVLTF.

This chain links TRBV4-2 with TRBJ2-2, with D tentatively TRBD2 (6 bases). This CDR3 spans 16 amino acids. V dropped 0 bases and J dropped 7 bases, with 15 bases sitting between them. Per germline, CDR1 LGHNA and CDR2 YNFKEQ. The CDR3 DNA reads TGTGCCAGCAGCCAAGATGAAACGGGAGTGGTCGGGGAGCTGTTTTTT. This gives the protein CASSQDETGVVGELFF.

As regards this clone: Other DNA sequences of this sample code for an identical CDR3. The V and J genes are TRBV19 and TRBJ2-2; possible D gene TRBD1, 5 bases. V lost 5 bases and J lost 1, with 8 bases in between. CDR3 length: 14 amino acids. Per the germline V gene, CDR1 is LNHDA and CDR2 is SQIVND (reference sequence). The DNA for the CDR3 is TGTGCCAGTAGTGGGCAGGGGAACACCGGGGAGCTGTTTTTT. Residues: CASSGQGNTGELFF.

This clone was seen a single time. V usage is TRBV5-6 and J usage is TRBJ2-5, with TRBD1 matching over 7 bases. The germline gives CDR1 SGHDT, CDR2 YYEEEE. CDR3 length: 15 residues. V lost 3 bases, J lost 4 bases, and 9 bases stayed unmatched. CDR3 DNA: TGTGCCAGCAGCTCACCCGGAAGGGGGCCAGAGACCCAGTACTTC. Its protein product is CASSSPGRGPETQYF.

The CDR3 reads CASIRTAEAFF. The CDR3 DNA follows: TGTGCCAGCATCCGGACAGCTGAAGCTTTCTTT. V usage is TRBV6-6 and J usage is TRBJ1-1; D may be TRBD1 (6 bases). The CDR3 consists of 11 residues. Germline CDR1 is MNHNY and CDR2 is SVGAGI (reference sequence). Trimming left V 7 bases short and J 6 bases short, with 9 bases between.

The CDR3 protein is CASSVLGDRGTDTQYF. As DNA, the CDR3 is TGTGCCAGCAGCGTGCTAGGGGACAGGGGAACAGATACGCAGTATTTT. The V call is TRBV9, the J call TRBJ2-3; TRBD1 aligns across 10 bases. Germline trimming cut 2 bases from V and 3 bases from J; bases unmatched to any gene: 6. Germline loops: CDR1 SGDLS, CDR2 YYNGEE. The CDR3 is 16 amino acids.

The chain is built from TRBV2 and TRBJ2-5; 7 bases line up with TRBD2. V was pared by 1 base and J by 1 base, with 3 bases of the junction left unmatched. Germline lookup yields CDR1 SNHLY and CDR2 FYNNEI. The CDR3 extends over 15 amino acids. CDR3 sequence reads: CASSEGAGIQETQYF. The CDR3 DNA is TGTGCCAGCAGTGAAGGAGCGGGGATCCAAGAGACCCAGTACTTC.

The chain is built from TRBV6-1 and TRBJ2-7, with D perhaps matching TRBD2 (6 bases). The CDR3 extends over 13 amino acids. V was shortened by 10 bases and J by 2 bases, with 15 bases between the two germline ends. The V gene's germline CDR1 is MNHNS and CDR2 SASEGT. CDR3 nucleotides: TGTGCCACACTTAGGAGGGAGGCCTACGAGCAGTACTTC. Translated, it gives CATLRREAYEQYF.

CDR3 amino acids: CASSASGYEQYF. The CDR3 nucleotides are TGCGCCAGCAGCGCGTCAGGATACGAGCAGTACTTC. This sequence joins TRBV5-1 and TRBJ2-7; no clear D. The germline V gene has CDR1 SGHRS and CDR2 YFSETQ. This CDR3 is built from 12 residues. The V and J ends lost 4 bases and 4 bases respectively, with 9 bases between them. Full variable domain (missing parts from reference TRBV5-1 and TRBJ2-7): KAGVTQTPRYLIKTRGQQVTLSCSPISGHRSVSWYQQTPGQGLQFLFEYFSETQRNKGNFPGRFSGRQFSNSRSEMNVSTLELGDSALYLCASSASGYEQYFGPGTRLTVT.

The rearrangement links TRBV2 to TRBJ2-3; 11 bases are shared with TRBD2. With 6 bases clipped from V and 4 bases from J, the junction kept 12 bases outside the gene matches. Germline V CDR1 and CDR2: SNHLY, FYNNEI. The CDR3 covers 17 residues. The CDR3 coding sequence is TGTGCCAGCAGGCAGGGGACTAGCGGAGCGGGGGCAGATACGCAGTATTTT. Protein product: CASRQGTSGAGADTQYF. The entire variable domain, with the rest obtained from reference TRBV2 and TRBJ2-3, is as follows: EPEVTQTPSHQVTQMGQEVILRCVPISNHLYFYWYRQILGQKVEFLVSFYNNEISEKSEIFDDQFSVERPDGSNFTLKIRSTKLEDSAMYFCASRQGTSGAGADTQYFGPGTRLTVL.

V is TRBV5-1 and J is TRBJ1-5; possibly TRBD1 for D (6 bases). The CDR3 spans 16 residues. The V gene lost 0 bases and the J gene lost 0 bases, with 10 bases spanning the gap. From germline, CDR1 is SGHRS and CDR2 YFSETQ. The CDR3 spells CASSLGQATSNQPQHF. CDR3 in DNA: TGCGCCAGCAGCTTGGGACAGGCTACTAGCAATCAGCCCCAGCATTTT.

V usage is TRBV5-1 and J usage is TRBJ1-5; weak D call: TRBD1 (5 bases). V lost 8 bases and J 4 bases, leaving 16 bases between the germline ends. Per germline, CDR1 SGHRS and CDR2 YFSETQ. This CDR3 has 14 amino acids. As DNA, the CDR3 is TGCGCCAGGTCAACAGGCGGTAGGAATCAGCCCCAGCATTTT. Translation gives CARSTGGRNQPQHF.

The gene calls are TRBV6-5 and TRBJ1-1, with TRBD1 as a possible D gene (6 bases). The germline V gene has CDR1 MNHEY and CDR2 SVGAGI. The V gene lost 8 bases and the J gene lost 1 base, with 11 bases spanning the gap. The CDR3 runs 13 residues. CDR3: CASFLQGNTEAFF. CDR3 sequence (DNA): TGTGCCAGCTTTTTACAGGGGAACACTGAAGCTTTCTTT.

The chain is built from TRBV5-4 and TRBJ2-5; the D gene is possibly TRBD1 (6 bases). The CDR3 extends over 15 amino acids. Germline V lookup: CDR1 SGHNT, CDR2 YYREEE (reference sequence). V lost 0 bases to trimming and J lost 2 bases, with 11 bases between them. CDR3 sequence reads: CASSLGGQSQETQYF. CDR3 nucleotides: TGTGCCAGCAGCTTGGGGGGGCAGAGTCAAGAGACCCAGTACTTC.

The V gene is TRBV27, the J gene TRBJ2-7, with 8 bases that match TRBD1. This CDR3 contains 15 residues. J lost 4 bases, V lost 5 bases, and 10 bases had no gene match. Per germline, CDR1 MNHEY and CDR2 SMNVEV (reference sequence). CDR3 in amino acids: CASSLGQGARYEQYF. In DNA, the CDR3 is TGTGCCAGCAGTCTAGGGCAGGGGGCGCGGTACGAGCAGTACTTC.

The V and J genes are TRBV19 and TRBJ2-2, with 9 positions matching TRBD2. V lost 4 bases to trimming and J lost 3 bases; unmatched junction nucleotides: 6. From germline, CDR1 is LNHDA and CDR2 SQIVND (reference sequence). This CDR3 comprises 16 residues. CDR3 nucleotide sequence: TGTGCCAGTAGTACGTCTAGCGGGGCATACACCGGGGAGCTGTTTTTT. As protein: CASSTSSGAYTGELFF.

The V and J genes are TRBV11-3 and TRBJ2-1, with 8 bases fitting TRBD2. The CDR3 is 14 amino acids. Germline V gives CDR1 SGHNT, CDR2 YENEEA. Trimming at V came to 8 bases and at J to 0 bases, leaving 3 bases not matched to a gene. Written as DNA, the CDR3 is TGTGCCAGCGAACGGGGGGGCTCCTACAATGAGCAGTTCTTC. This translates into CASERGGSYNEQFF.

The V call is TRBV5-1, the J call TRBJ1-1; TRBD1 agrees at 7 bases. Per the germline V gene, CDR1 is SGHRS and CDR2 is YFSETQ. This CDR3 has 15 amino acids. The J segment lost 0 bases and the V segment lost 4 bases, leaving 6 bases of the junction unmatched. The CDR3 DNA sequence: TGCGCCAGCAGCGGGCCCGGGACAGTGAACACTGAAGCTTTCTTT. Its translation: CASSGPGTVNTEAFF.